This T cell receptor beta chain was observed in a study of T cells in Graves' hyperthyroidism and ophthalmopathy. Study results and caveats: Separation of ophthalmopathy from stable hyperthyroidism was achieved by a 13 V-J model.

Per the germline V gene, CDR1 is SGHTA and CDR2 is FQGNSA. The CDR3 is 15 amino acids. V shed 7 bases, J shed 6 bases, and the junction held 12 bases outside the gene matches. Note on this clonotype: Antigen unknown.

The CDR3 regions of TCR beta were amplified from RNA transcripts. In the first-round RT-PCR of the TCR CDR3, the HTBI primer set was used. TCRdb ran MiXCR on the multiplex PCR reads and lists one entry per CDR3 protein. The sample contains 560,000 or so distinct CDR3 sequences, about 43% of which appear only once. The receptor comes from a woman under 30 with Graves' hyperthyroidism. This chain uses TRBV7-2 with TRBJ2-7; the match to TRBD2 covers 10 bases. The sequenced sample consisted of peripheral blood or thyroid tissue (not recorded which). The CDR3, as DNA: TGTGCCAGCATAGCTTGGCTAGCGGGAGTTTCCGAGCAGTACTTC. Protein sequence: CASIAWLAGVSEQYF.